The 2 T cell receptor beta chains in this list originate from one sample, sequenced in a study of Ad26.COV2.S vaccination and SARS-CoV-2 variants. TCRdb's table, derived via immunoSEQ multiplex PCR, lists solely in-frame clones and lacks some. The sample contains under 600,000 clones, 80% to 90% of which appear only once. Treatment reported: around 19 received Ad26.COV2.S at low or high dose, single or two shots; about 5 received placebo; per-sample allocation not given. Sampling was done on day 63 after the first vaccine or placebo injection. The starting material was peripheral blood, obtained in a trial of Ad26.COV2.S vaccine versus placebo. These receptors originate from a person between 18 and 60 years old who received the Ad26.COV2.S COVID-19 vaccine or a placebo.

The rearrangement joins TRBV5-5 to TRBJ2-2; possibly TRBD2 for D (5 bases). Between the trimmed V and J ends, which lost 0 bases and 0 bases, there was a span of 15 bases. This CDR3 spans 18 amino acids. Per germline, CDR1 SGHKS and CDR2 YYEKEE (reference sequence). The CDR3 is CASSLGSLSGTNTGELFF. CDR3 DNA: TGTGCCAGCAGCTTGGGCTCACTGAGCGGCACGAACACCGGGGAGCTGTTTTTT. Full variable domain (outside the CDR3, taken from reference TRBV5-5 and TRBJ2-2): DAGVTQSPTHLIKTRGQQVTLRCSPISGHKSVSWYQQVLGQGPQFIFQYYEKEERGRGNFPDRFSARQFPNYSSELNVNALLLGDSALYLCASSLGSLSGTNTGELFFGEGSRLTVL.

V and J are TRBV6-5 and TRBJ1-2; weak D call: TRBD1 (6 bases). V was shortened by 2 bases and J by 8 bases, with 15 bases between the two germline ends. Looked up from germline, CDR1 is MNHEY and CDR2 is SVGAGI. This CDR3 is built from 14 residues. The CDR3, as DNA: TGTGCCAGCAGTTACGGACAGTCCATCGGGGGCTACACCTTC. It translates to CASSYGQSIGGYTF.